The clone carrying this T cell receptor (beta chain) was seen only a few times. CDR1 is SGHDT and CDR2 is YYEEEE in the germline V gene. The ends lost 4 bases at V and 7 bases at J; junction bases unmatched: 14. There are 17 residues in the CDR3. Some clones are missing from TCRdb's copy, which holds only in-frame ones; the method was immunoSEQ multiplex PCR. The table includes 35,000 to 45,000 clones, 82% detected once. This sample was taken from a study of OX40 agonist ivuxolimab in advanced cancers. Whole-study context: Averaging roughly 60 years in age, with a range of 23 to 79, the cohort was approximately 84% male.

The source is an adult with an advanced solid tumor such as melanoma, head and neck, liver or kidney cancer. Specimen: CD4+ or CD8+ T cells sorted from blood, collected in a trial of the OX40 agonist ivuxolimab. V and J are TRBV5-6 and TRBJ1-1; 12 positions agree with TRBD1. CDR3 residues: CASSAIRDRGRSDEAFF. DNA of the CDR3: TGTGCCAGCAGCGCCATACGGGACAGGGGGCGAAGCGATGAAGCTTTCTTT. Using reference TRBV5-6 and TRBJ1-1 for the parts outside the CDR3, the full variable domain is DAGVTQSPTHLIKTRGQQVTLRCSPKSGHDTVSWYQQALGQGPQFIFQYYEEEERQRGNFPDRFSGHQFPNYSSELNVNALLLGDSALYLCASSAIRDRGRSDEAFFGQGTRLTVV.